This entry features one T cell receptor (beta chain) sequence. The data originate from a study of blood T cell repertoires in COVID-19. V was cut by 5 bases and J by 3 bases, with 11 bases left in between. From germline, CDR1 is SGHTA and CDR2 FQGNSA. The CDR3 loop spans 13 amino acids. Ages ranged from about 18 to 90 years, with residence in 24 US areas. This table comes from immunoSEQ multiplex PCR, and its TCRdb copy is limited to in-frame clones, with some not included. The sample carries over 200,000 clones, about 90% recorded once. The receptor's source is a human donor in a cohort exposed to, infected with or recovered from COVID-19 (not recorded which). The donor label of this sample is uncertain. Sequencing was done on a sample of PBMCs or T cells enriched from blood (not recorded which). V usage is TRBV7-2 and J usage is TRBJ2-7; D may be TRBD1 (6 bases). CDR3 residues: CASSPGDFYEQYF. Here the CDR3 DNA reads TGTGCCAGCAGCCCAGGGGATTTCTACGAGCAGTACTTC.